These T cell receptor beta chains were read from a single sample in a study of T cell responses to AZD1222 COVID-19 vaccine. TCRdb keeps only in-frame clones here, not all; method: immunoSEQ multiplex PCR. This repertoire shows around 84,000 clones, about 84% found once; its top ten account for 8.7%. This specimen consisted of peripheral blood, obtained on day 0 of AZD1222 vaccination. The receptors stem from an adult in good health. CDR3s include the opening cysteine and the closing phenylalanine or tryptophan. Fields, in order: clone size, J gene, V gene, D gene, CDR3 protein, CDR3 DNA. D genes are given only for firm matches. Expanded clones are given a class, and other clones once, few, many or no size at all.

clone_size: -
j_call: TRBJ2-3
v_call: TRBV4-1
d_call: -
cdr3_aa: CASSPEYLVADTQYF
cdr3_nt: TGCGCCAGCAGCCCTGAATATCTAGTTGCAGATACGCAGTATTTT

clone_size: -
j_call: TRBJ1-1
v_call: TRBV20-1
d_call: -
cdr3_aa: CSARRSTEAFF
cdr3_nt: TGCAGTGCTAGGAGGAGCACTGAAGCTTTCTTT

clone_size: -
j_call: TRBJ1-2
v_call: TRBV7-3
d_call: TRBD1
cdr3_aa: CASSLSGGDYGYTF
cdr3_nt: TGTGCCAGCAGCTTATCAGGGGGTGACTATGGCTACACCTTC

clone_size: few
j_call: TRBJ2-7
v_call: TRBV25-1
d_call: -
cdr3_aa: CASSEISASYEQYF
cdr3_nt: TGTGCCAGCAGTGAAATTAGCGCGTCTTACGAGCAGTACTTC

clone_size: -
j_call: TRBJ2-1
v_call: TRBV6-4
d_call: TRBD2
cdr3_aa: CASSVIAGATHHEQFF
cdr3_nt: TGTGCCAGCAGTGTGATAGCGGGAGCGACGCACCATGAGCAGTTCTTC

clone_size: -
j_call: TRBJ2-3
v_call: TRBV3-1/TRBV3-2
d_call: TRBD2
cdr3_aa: CASSQFGLAGGPSTDTQYF
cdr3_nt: TGTGCCAGCAGCCAGTTTGGACTAGCGGGGGGTCCTAGCACAGATACGCAGTATTTT

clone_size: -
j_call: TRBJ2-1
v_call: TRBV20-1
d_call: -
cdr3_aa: CSAKELNEQFF
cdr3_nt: TGCAGTGCTAAAGAGCTCAATGAGCAGTTCTTC

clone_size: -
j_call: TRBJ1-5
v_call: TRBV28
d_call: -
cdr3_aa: CASTLPRGPQHF
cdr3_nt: TGTGCCAGCACCCTTCCCCGTGGGCCCCAGCATTTT

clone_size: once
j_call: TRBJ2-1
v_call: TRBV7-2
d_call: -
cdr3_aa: CASSLAGYYNEQFF
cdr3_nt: TGTGCCAGCAGCTTAGCGGGTTACTACAATGAGCAGTTCTTC

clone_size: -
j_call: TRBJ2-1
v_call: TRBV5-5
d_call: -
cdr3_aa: CASSPDGVLNNEQFF
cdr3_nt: TGTGCCAGCAGCCCGGACGGGGTGCTTAACAATGAGCAGTTCTTC

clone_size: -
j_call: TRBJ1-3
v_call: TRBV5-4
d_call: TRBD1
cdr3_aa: CASSSGTGKNTIYF
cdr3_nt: TGTGCCAGCAGCTCCGGGACAGGGAAAAACACCATATATTTT

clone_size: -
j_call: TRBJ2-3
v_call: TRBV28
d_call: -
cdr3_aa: CASTWGVRQYF
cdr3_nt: TGTGCCAGCACATGGGGGGTGAGGCAGTATTTT

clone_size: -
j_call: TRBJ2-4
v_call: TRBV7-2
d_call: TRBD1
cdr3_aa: CASSRTGKNIQYF
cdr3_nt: TGTGCCAGCAGCCGGACAGGCAAAAACATTCAGTACTTC

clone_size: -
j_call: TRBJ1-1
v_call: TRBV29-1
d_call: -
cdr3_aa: CSVETGRGAFF
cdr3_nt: TGCAGCGTCGAGACAGGTCGTGGGGCTTTCTTT

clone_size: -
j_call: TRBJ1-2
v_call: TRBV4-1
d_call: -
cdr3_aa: CASSQDGRYGYTF
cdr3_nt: TGCGCCAGCAGCCAAGATGGAAGGTATGGCTACACCTTC

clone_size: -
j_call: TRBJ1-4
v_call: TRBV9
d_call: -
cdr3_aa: CASSAAGLPNEKLFF
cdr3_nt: TGTGCCAGCAGCGCCGCGGGACTCCCGAATGAAAAACTGTTTTTT

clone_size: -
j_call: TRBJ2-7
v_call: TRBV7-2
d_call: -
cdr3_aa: CASSLAGGGRGPNYEQYF
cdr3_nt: TGTGCCAGCAGCTTAGCGGGAGGGGGCAGGGGTCCGAACTACGAGCAGTACTTC

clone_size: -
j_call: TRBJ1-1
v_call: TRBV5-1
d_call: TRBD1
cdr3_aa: CASMLGQTSTMNTEAFF
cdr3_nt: TGCGCCAGCATGCTGGGACAGACGAGTACTATGAACACTGAAGCTTTCTTT

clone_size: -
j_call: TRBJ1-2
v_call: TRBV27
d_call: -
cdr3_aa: CASSSTRASYGYTF
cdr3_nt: TGTGCCAGCAGTTCCACCAGGGCAAGCTATGGCTACACCTTC

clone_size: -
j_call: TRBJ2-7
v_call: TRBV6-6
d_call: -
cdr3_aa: CASGVGQYF
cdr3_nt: TGTGCCAGCGGGGTCGGTCAGTACTTC

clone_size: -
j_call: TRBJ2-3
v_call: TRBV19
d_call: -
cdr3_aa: CASSIGGQRSSTDTQYF
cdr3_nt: TGTGCCAGTAGTATAGGGGGTCAGCGGAGCTCCACAGATACGCAGTATTTT

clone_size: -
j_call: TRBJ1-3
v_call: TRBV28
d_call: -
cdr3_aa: CATRERVDTIYF
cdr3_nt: TGTGCCACCCGCGAGCGAGTGGACACCATATATTTT

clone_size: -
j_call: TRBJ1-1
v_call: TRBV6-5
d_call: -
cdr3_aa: CASSSDLIGTEAFF
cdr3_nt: TGTGCCAGCAGCTCGGACTTGATCGGCACTGAAGCTTTCTTT

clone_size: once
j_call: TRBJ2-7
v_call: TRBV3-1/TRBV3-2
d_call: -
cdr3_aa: CASSPRGGYSYEQYF
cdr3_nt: TGTGCCAGCAGCCCTAGGGGGGGTTACTCCTACGAGCAGTACTTC

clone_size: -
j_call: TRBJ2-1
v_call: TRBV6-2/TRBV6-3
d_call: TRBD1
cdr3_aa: CASSYLLQGNEQFF
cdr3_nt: TGTGCCAGCAGTTACCTACTACAGGGGAATGAGCAGTTCTTC

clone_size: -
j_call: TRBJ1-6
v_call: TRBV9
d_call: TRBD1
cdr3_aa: CASSVASGGISPLHF
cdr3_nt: TGTGCCAGCAGCGTAGCTTCAGGGGGAATCTCACCCCTCCACTTT

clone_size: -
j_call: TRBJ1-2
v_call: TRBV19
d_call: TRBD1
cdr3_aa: CASSMVTGRGYGYTF
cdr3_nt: TGTGCCAGTAGTATGGTGACAGGGAGGGGCTATGGCTACACCTTC

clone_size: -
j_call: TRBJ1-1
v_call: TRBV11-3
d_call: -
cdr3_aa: CASSLHMNTEAFF
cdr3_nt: TGTGCCAGCAGCCTCCACATGAACACTGAAGCTTTCTTT

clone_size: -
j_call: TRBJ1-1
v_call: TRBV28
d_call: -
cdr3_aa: CASSPGQTNTEAFF
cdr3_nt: TGTGCCAGCAGTCCCGGCCAGACGAACACTGAAGCTTTCTTT